These 9 T cell receptor beta chains share one sample of origin, sequenced in a study of neoadjuvant anti-PD-1 for oral cavity cancer. Only in-frame clones appear in the TCRdb table, and some are missing; sequencing was by immunoSEQ multiplex PCR. The sample carries 14,000 or so clones, around two thirds recorded once. The sequences come from PBMCs, collected before nivolumab (anti-PD-1) treatment. The receptors derive from a person aged 40 to 85 with oral cavity squamous cell carcinoma.

The chain joins TRBV20-1 to TRBJ2-1; D remains ambiguous. CDR1 DFQATT and CDR2 SNEGSKA come from the germline V gene (reference sequence). Trimming removed 5 bases at V and 9 bases at J, with 11 bases between. This CDR3 is built from 11 residues. The CDR3 sequence: CSAGILGEQFF. The CDR3 nucleotides read TGCAGTGCTGGGATTCTTGGTGAGCAGTTCTTC.

The chain links TRBV5-1 to TRBJ2-2, with TRBD1 as a possible D gene (6 bases). CDR1 SGHRS and CDR2 YFSETQ come from the germline V gene. Trimming shortened V by 4 bases and J by 6 bases, and 16 bases separated the two germline ends. There are 15 residues in the CDR3. The CDR3: CASSATGNVPGELFF. CDR3 DNA: TGCGCCAGCAGCGCTACAGGGAATGTCCCCGGGGAGCTGTTTTTT.

This clone appeared once. The V and J genes are TRBV2 and TRBJ1-2; no definite D call. The V and J ends lost 6 bases and 8 bases respectively, with 16 bases between them. The CDR3 has 13 amino acids. The germline V gene has CDR1 SNHLY and CDR2 FYNNEI. The CDR3 DNA sequence: TGTGCCAGCAGGGGGTTATTAAGGAGCGGCTACACCTTC. This sequence encodes CASRGLLRSGYTF.

Written as DNA, the CDR3 is TGTGCCAGCAGTCCCCAGGGGGGTACGCAGTATTTT. This codes for CASSPQGGTQYF. This chain uses TRBV27 with TRBJ2-3, with D possibly matching TRBD1 (7 bases). CDR3 length: 12 amino acids. Per the germline V gene, CDR1 is MNHEY and CDR2 is SMNVEV (reference sequence). Trimming stripped 5 bases from V and 8 bases from J, with 11 bases between.

The chain employs TRBV5-1 and TRBJ2-3; 9 bases are shared with TRBD1. CDR1 and CDR2 from the germline V gene are SGHRS and YFSETQ. V lost 2 bases, J lost 3 bases, and 7 bases stayed unmatched. The CDR3 sequence is 16 residues long. The CDR3 is CASSLVPTGGTDTQYF. CDR3 bases: TGCGCCAGCAGCTTAGTCCCGACAGGGGGGACAGATACGCAGTATTTT.

CDR3 sequence (DNA): TGCGCCAGCAGCCACCGGGACAGAGGCGGCTACACCTTC. Translated: CASSHRDRGGYTF. The chain couples TRBV4-1 to TRBJ1-2; TRBD1 matches at 7 bases. Per germline, CDR1 MGHRA and CDR2 YSYEKL. Unmatched junction bases numbered 6, after V lost 3 bases and J lost 8 bases. The CDR3 covers 13 residues.

The J gene is TRBJ1-2, the V gene TRBV27; 7 bases are a match to TRBD1. The CDR3 has 17 amino acids. Trimming took 5 bases from V and 4 from J; bases not matched to a gene: 16. Germline V gives CDR1 MNHEY, CDR2 SMNVEV (reference sequence). The CDR3 sequence: CASSPGAGGFFSYGYTF. DNA for the CDR3: TGTGCCAGCAGTCCGGGGGCAGGGGGATTCTTTAGCTATGGCTACACCTTC.

This clone turned up a few times. This chain joins TRBV19 and TRBJ2-2; TRBD2 matches at 16 bases. This CDR3 is built from 15 residues. Germline assignment: CDR1 LNHDA and CDR2 SQIVND (reference sequence). The V segment lost 9 bases and the J segment 5 bases; nucleotides outside the gene matches: 3. The CDR3 DNA reads as TGTGCCAGCGGGACTAGCGGGGGGGCGACCGGGGAGCTGTTTTTT. Amino acid sequence: CASGTSGGATGELFF. Variable domain in full (rest from reference TRBV19 and TRBJ2-2): DGGITQSPKYLFRKEGQNVTLSCEQNLNHDAMYWYRQDPGQGLRLIYYSQIVNDFQKGDIAEGYSVSREKKESFPLTVTSAQKNPTAFYLCASGTSGGATGELFFGEGSRLTVL.

The chain carries TRBV5-1 and TRBJ1-4, with unresolved D. This CDR3 has 13 amino acids. Per the germline V gene, CDR1 is SGHRS and CDR2 is YFSETQ. V was clipped by 0 bases and J by 8 bases, with 8 bases between them. The CDR3: CASSLVGDEKLFF. In DNA, the CDR3 is TGCGCCAGCAGCTTGGTGGGCGACGAAAAACTGTTTTTT.